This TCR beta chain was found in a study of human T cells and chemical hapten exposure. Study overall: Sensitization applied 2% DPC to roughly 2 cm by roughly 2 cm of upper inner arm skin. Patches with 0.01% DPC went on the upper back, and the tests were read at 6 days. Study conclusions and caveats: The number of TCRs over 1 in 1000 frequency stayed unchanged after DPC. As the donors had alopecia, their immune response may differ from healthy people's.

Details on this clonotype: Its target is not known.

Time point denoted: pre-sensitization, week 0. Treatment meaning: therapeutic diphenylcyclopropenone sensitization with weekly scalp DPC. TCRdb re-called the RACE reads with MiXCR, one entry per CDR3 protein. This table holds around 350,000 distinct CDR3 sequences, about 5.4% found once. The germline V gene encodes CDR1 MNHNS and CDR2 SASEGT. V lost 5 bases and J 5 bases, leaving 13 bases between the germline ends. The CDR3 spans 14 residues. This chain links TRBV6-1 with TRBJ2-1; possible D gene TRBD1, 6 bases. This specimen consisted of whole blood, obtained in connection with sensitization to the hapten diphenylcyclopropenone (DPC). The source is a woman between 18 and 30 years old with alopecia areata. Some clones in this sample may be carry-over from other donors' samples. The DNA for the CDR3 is TGTGCCAGCAGTCCGGACAGAGCAAACAATGAGCAGTTCTTC. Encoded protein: CASSPDRANNEQFF.